The rows below give T cell receptor beta chains drawn from one sample of a study of cytomegalovirus exposure and HLA in healthy donors. The data were produced by immunoSEQ multiplex PCR, yet TCRdb's version contains in-frame clones alone and is incomplete. This table holds 150,000 or so clones, about 75% found once. The material sequenced was PBMCs. The source of these receptors is a female donor in good health and CMV-seronegative. Each CDR3 is given with its conserved first and last residue. The order of the fields is J gene, V gene, D gene, CDR3 length, clone size, CDR3 DNA, CDR3 protein. D genes are given only for firm matches. Clone size is stated in some rows and not others, as once, few, many or a class when expanded.

TRBJ2-6 | TRBV9 | NA | 16 | NA | TGTGCCAGCAGCGGTCACGGAGGCTCTGGGGCCAACGTCCTGACTTTC | CASSGHGGSGANVLTF
TRBJ1-2 | TRBV30 | TRBD1 | 13 | once | TGTGCCTGGAAGGACCAGGGGGCGGGTTGGTACACCTTC | CAWKDQGAGWYTF
TRBJ2-7 | TRBV9 | TRBD1 | 15 | NA | TGTGCCAGCAGCCCCCGGACAGGGGGATCCTACGAGCAGTACTTC | CASSPRTGGSYEQYF
TRBJ1-4 | TRBV27 | NA | 18 | NA | TGTGCCAGCAGTTTATCAGTCGCGTCCCAGGGACTGAACGAAAAACTGTTTTTT | CASSLSVASQGLNEKLFF
TRBJ1-6 | TRBV5-1 | TRBD1 | 15 | NA | TGCGCCAGCAGAGCTAAACAGGGGGATAATTCACCCCTCCACTTT | CASRAKQGDNSPLHF
TRBJ1-5 | TRBV2 | TRBD1 | 13 | NA | TGTGCCAGCAGTGAGTCAGGGGGTCAGCCCCAGCATTTT | CASSESGGQPQHF
TRBJ2-1 | TRBV9 | TRBD2 | 15 | NA | TGTGCCAGCAGCGTAGCTAGCGGGAGGACAAATGAGCAGTTCTTC | CASSVASGRTNEQFF
TRBJ2-7 | TRBV7-6 | NA | 15 | NA | TGTGCCAGCAGCTTAGGCACAGGGACGGTCTACGAGCAGTACTTC | CASSLGTGTVYEQYF
TRBJ2-5 | TRBV6-6 | NA | 15 | few | TGTGCCAGCAGTGACGGACAGAAGATTCAAGAGACCCAGTACTTC | CASSDGQKIQETQYF
TRBJ1-4 | TRBV27 | TRBD1 | 14 | NA | TGTGCCAGCAGAAAGACAGGGGCAAATGAAAAACTGTTTTTT | CASRKTGANEKLFF
TRBJ1-2 | TRBV5-5 | NA | 15 | NA | TGTGCCAGCAGCTTGGACAGTTTTTTTAACTATGGCTACACCTTC | CASSLDSFFNYGYTF
TRBJ2-3 | TRBV4-2 | NA | 17 | NA | TGTGCCAGCAGCCGTGTTAGGGGCATGGGATACACAGATACGCAGTATTTT | CASSRVRGMGYTDTQYF
TRBJ2-1 | TRBV10-3 | TRBD1 | 15 | NA | TGTGCCATCAGTGACAGGACAGGGGATCATGATGAGCAGTTCTTC | CAISDRTGDHDEQFF
TRBJ2-1 | TRBV30 | TRBD2 | 16 | few | TGTGCCCTTGATGGGAGCGGGAGCCTCTCCTACAATGAGCAGTTCTTC | CALDGSGSLSYNEQFF
TRBJ1-2 | TRBV6-5 | NA | 13 | few | TGTGCCAGCAGTTACGGGCAGAACTATGGCTACACCTTC | CASSYGQNYGYTF
TRBJ2-1 | TRBV9 | TRBD2 | 15 | NA | TGTGCCAGCAGCGTATGGCTAGCGGGAGGCTCTGAGCAGTTCTTC | CASSVWLAGGSEQFF
TRBJ2-7 | TRBV10-1 | NA | 13 | NA | TGCGCCAGCAGTGAGTCGGAGGCCTACGAGCAGTACTTC | CASSESEAYEQYF
TRBJ2-2 | TRBV2 | NA | 16 | NA | TGTGCCAGCAATCAGCGTACCAGCCCTAACACCGGGGAGCTGTTTTTT | CASNQRTSPNTGELFF
TRBJ2-5 | TRBV7-3 | TRBD1 | 14 | NA | TGTGCCAGCAGCTACGGGACAGGGAGAGAGACCCAGTACTTC | CASSYGTGRETQYF
TRBJ1-5 | TRBV2 | NA | 15 | NA | TGTGCCAGCAGTGCATGGCGGAGTAGCAATCAGCCCCAGCATTTT | CASSAWRSSNQPQHF
TRBJ1-1 | TRBV30 | TRBD1 | 17 | few | TGTGCCTGGACCCCAGAGACAGGGGGCTTCATGAACACTGAAGCTTTCTTT | CAWTPETGGFMNTEAFF